The rows below give T cell receptor beta chains drawn from one sample of a study of cytomegalovirus exposure and HLA in healthy donors. Repertoires were generated with immunoSEQ multiplex PCR, while TCRdb's copy carries only in-frame clones and drops some. The sample has nearly 100,000 clones, 60% to 80% seen once. Sequencing used PBMCs. These TCRs come from an older woman in good health and CMV-seropositive. Both conserved end residues are part of each CDR3. Each record gives: D gene, J gene, V gene, clone size, CDR3 DNA, CDR3 protein. The D gene is left open where the match is weak. Clone size is shown for a subset of rows, as once, few, many or a class of expanded clone.

NA TRBJ2-7 TRBV15 NA TGTGCCACCAGCAAGTTGGGTACAGGCGCCTACGAGCAGTACTTC CATSKLGTGAYEQYF
NA TRBJ1-2 TRBV30 NA TGTGCCTGGAGTCCATCAGGGATCTATGGCTACACCTTC CAWSPSGIYGYTF
NA TRBJ2-1 TRBV5-6 few TGTGCCAGCAGCTTGGCCGGCAGGGGGGAATACAATGAGCAGTTCTTC CASSLAGRGEYNEQFF
NA TRBJ1-5 TRBV9 NA TGTGCCAGCAGCGTACAATTCAATCAGCCCCAGCATTTT CASSVQFNQPQHF
TRBD1 TRBJ2-3 TRBV5-1 NA TGCGCCAGCAGCTGGGACAGTCCTAGCACAGATACGCAGTATTTT CASSWDSPSTDTQYF
NA TRBJ2-3 TRBV7-9 NA TGTGCCAGCAGCTTACAGGGGAAGGACACAGATACGCAGTATTTT CASSLQGKDTDTQYF
NA TRBJ2-1 TRBV4-1 NA TGCGCCAGCAGCCAAATAGGGCCGGGGAATGAGCAGTTCTTC CASSQIGPGNEQFF
NA TRBJ1-1 TRBV2 NA TGTGCCAGCAGTGTTCTGTCAGTGAACACTGAAGCTTTCTTT CASSVLSVNTEAFF
TRBD2 TRBJ2-7 TRBV7-2 NA TGTGCCAGCAGCGGGAGGGCAGGTGGTGAGCAGTACTTC CASSGRAGGEQYF
NA TRBJ2-7 TRBV14 once TGTGCCAGCAGCCAAGCTTTAGCATTCCGGCGGCGGGAGCAGTACTTC CASSQALAFRRREQYF
NA TRBJ1-3 TRBV13 few TGTGCCAGCAGCTTAGGGGTGAGCTCTGGAAACACCATATATTTT CASSLGVSSGNTIYF
TRBD1 TRBJ2-5 TRBV9 NA TGTGCCAGCAGCGTAGGACAGGGCGTAGCCAAGAGAACCCAGTACTTC CASSVGQGVAKRTQYF
TRBD2 TRBJ2-3 TRBV5-4 once TGTGCCAGCAGCCGAGCGGGAGGGGAAGATACGCAGTATTTT CASSRAGGEDTQYF
NA TRBJ1-2 TRBV28 NA TGTGCCAGCAGTTTTCGGGGGTCTATTGAGACTTATGGCTACACCTTC CASSFRGSIETYGYTF
TRBD2 TRBJ2-5 TRBV5-1 NA TGCGCCAGCAGCTTTAGCGGGGGGACCCCTGAGACCCAGTACTTC CASSFSGGTPETQYF
TRBD2 TRBJ2-7 TRBV5-4 NA TGTGCCAGCAGCCCGCCCCGACTAGCGGGAGTAGAAGAGCAGTACTTC CASSPPRLAGVEEQYF
TRBD2 TRBJ2-5 TRBV14 once TGTGCCAGCAGCCCAGGACTAGCTCAAGAGACCCAGTACTTC CASSPGLAQETQYF
NA TRBJ1-1 TRBV11-2 NA TGTGCCAGCAGCCGGGGGATCCCTGAAGCTTTCTTT CASSRGIPEAFF
TRBD1 TRBJ1-1 TRBV9 NA TGTGCCAGCAGCCTCAGGGGGATGAACACTGAAGCTTTCTTT CASSLRGMNTEAFF
NA TRBJ2-1 TRBV2 NA TGTGCCAGCAGTGAAATTTCCGGTGAGCAGTTCTTC CASSEISGEQFF
NA TRBJ1-1 TRBV18 NA TGTGCCAGCTCACCAACAGGGACGTCTGAAGCTTTCTTT CASSPTGTSEAFF
NA TRBJ2-2 TRBV19 NA TGTGCCAGTATGGTGCAGCGGAACAAGGGGGAGCTGTTTTTT CASMVQRNKGELFF
TRBD2 TRBJ2-3 TRBV30 NA TGTGCCTGGAGTCTCGGTTCCGGGACTAGCGCAGATACGCAGTATTTT CAWSLGSGTSADTQYF
TRBD1 TRBJ1-1 TRBV10-3 NA TGTGCCATCAGTGAGTCGGGACAGAGGGTAACTTTCTTT CAISESGQRVTFF
TRBD1 TRBJ2-1 TRBV7-6 NA TGTGCCAGCAGCCTCACTCCTCAGGGGGCGGAAAGCTCCTACAATGAGCAGTTCTTC CASSLTPQGAESSYNEQFF
NA TRBJ1-1 TRBV13 NA TGTGCCAGCAGCCTCTCCTATAACACTGAAGCTTTCTTT CASSLSYNTEAFF
TRBD1 TRBJ2-7 TRBV2 NA TGTGCCAGCACCCTGGGACAGACCTCCTACGAGCAGTACTTC CASTLGQTSYEQYF
NA TRBJ1-4 TRBV9 NA TGTGCCAGCAGCCCTGGAGTTTCTGTTGAAAAACTGTTTTTT CASSPGVSVEKLFF
TRBD2 TRBJ2-3 TRBV5-6 NA TGTGCCAGCAGCGCGGGACTAGCGGGAGGGCGGTCAGATACGCAGTATTTT CASSAGLAGGRSDTQYF
NA TRBJ1-2 TRBV5-4 NA TGTGCCAGCAGCCCCGGACAGAGGAACTATGGCTACACCTTC CASSPGQRNYGYTF
TRBD2 TRBJ2-3 TRBV28 NA TGTGCCAGCAGTCTGGGACTAGCGGGAGGAACTAGCACAGATACGCAGTATTTT CASSLGLAGGTSTDTQYF
NA TRBJ1-5 TRBV7-9 NA TGTGCCAGCAGCTTAGTCGGCAATCAGCCCCAGCATTTT CASSLVGNQPQHF
NA TRBJ2-7 TRBV13 NA TGTGCCAGCAGCGTTGGAGGGCCATACGAGCAGTACTTC CASSVGGPYEQYF
TRBD2 TRBJ2-2 TRBV27 NA TGTGCCAGCACCCCCCGTGGGGGGGGTCGTCAGACCGGAGGTACCGGGGAGCTGTTTTTT CASTPRGGGRQTGGTGELFF
NA TRBJ2-7 TRBV30 NA TGTGCCTTAGGGGTTTCCTACGAGCAGTACTTC CALGVSYEQYF
NA TRBJ2-1 TRBV20-1 NA TGCAGTGCTAGAGATCGGAATGAGCAGTTCTTC CSARDRNEQFF
TRBD2 TRBJ2-6 TRBV19 NA TGTGCCAGTAGCCGGACTAGCGGCGGGGCGGGCTCTGGGGCCAACGTCCTGACTTTC CASSRTSGGAGSGANVLTF
TRBD1 TRBJ1-3 TRBV5-1 few TGCGCCAGCAGCAAGGGACAGGGCGTAATAGGAAACACCATATATTTT CASSKGQGVIGNTIYF
NA TRBJ2-2 TRBV5-1 NA TGCGCCAGCAGCTTGGTTCGAGGGAACACCGGGGAGCTGTTTTTT CASSLVRGNTGELFF
NA TRBJ2-5 TRBV7-9 NA TGTGCCAGCAGCTCCCACTACTCCCCCCTAATGAACCAGTACTTC CASSSHYSPLMNQYF
TRBD1 TRBJ1-3 TRBV6-1 once TGTGCCAGCAGGAAAGGGGGCTACTCTGGAAACACCATATATTTT CASRKGGYSGNTIYF
TRBD1 TRBJ1-1 TRBV14 NA TGTGCCAGCAGCATTGGACAGGGGGCTTTTGAAGCTTTCTTT CASSIGQGAFEAFF
NA TRBJ1-3 TRBV10-3 NA TGTGCCATCAGTGAGGGACAGTATCAAGGCACCATATATTTT CAISEGQYQGTIYF
TRBD1 TRBJ2-2 TRBV6-6 NA TGTGCCAGCAGTTGGACAGGACCCGGGGAGCTGTTTTTT CASSWTGPGELFF
TRBD1 TRBJ1-1 TRBV6-1 few TGTGCCAGCAGTGAGAAGTACCAGGGGGTTGAAGCTTTCTTT CASSEKYQGVEAFF
TRBD1 TRBJ2-1 TRBV2 NA TGTGCCAGCCTCCGGGACAGTAACAATGAGCAGTTCTTC CASLRDSNNEQFF